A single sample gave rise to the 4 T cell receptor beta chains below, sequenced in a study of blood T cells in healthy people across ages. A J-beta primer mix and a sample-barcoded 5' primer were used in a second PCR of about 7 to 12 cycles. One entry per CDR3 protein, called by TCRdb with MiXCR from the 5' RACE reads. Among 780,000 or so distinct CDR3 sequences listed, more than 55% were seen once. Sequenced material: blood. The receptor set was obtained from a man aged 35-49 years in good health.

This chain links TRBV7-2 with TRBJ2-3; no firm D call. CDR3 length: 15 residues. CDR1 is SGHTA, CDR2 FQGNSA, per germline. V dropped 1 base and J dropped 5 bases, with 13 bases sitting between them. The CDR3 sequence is CASSLEVNLLDTQYF. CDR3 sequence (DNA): TGTGCCAGCAGCTTAGAGGTCAACCTCCTAGATACGCAGTATTTT.

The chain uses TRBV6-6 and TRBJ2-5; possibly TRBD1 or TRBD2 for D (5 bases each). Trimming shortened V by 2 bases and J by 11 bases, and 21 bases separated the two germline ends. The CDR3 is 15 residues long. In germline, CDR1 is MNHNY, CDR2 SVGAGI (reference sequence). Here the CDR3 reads CASSYPGAGLGEQYF. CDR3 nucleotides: TGTGCCAGCAGTTACCCCGGGGCCGGGCTTGGTGAGCAGTACTTC.

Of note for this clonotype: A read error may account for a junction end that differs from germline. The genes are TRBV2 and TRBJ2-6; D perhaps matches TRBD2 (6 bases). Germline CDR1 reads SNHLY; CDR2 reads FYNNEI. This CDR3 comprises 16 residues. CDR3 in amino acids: CSSKRQGGSGANVLTF. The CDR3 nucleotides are TGTTCCAGCAAGCGGCAGGGAGGCTCTGGGGCCAACGTCCTGACTTTC.

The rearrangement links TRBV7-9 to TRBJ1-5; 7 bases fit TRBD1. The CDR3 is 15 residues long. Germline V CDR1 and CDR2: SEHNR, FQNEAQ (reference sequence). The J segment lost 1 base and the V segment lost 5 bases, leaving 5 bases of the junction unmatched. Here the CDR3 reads CASSKTGISNQPQHF. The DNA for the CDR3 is TGTGCCAGCAGCAAGACAGGGATCAGCAATCAGCCCCAGCATTTT.